Below are 19 T cell receptor beta chains sequenced from a single sample in a study of OX40 agonist ivuxolimab in advanced cancers. TCRdb's copy holds only in-frame clones and misses some; the assay was immunoSEQ multiplex PCR. The sample holds some 140,000 clones; 90% are singletons and the top ten take less than 1.1%. The sample here was CD4+ or CD8+ T cells sorted from blood, taken in a trial of the OX40 agonist ivuxolimab. These receptors originate from an adult with an advanced solid tumor such as melanoma, head and neck, liver or kidney cancer.

A remark on this clone: Distinct nucleotide sequences in the sample also encode this CDR3. J is TRBJ2-7 and V is TRBV9; D is unclear. V shed 0 bases and J shed 0 bases, with 7 bases lying between them. The CDR3 covers 14 residues. CDR1 is SGDLS, CDR2 YYNGEE, per germline. The CDR3 sequence is CASSVAAGSYEQYF. Written as DNA, the CDR3 is TGTGCCAGCAGCGTAGCAGCAGGCTCCTACGAGCAGTACTTC.

The count of this clone is one. The gene calls are TRBV11-2 and TRBJ2-2; D is unclear. Germline-derived CDR1 and CDR2 are SGHAT and FQNNGV. With 5 bases removed from V and 9 bases from J, the gap between germline ends came to 10 bases. The CDR3 covers 12 residues. CDR3 nucleotide sequence: TGTGCCAGCAGCCGCACCGGAAGGGAGCTGTTTTTT. Protein sequence: CASSRTGRELFF.

The chain joins TRBV15 to TRBJ2-1, with D uncertain. The CDR3 is 15 residues long. V was trimmed by 0 bases and J by 2 bases, leaving 8 bases between them. Germline loops: CDR1 LNHNV, CDR2 YYDKDF (reference sequence). The CDR3, as DNA: TGTGCCACCAGCAGAGATCGAGGTACCTACAATGAGCAGTTCTTC. This gives the protein CATSRDRGTYNEQFF.

This clone was seen once. The CDR3 loop reads CASSSLGGNTEAFF. CDR3 nucleotide sequence: TGTGCCAGCAGTTCTCTGGGGGGGAACACTGAAGCTTTCTTT. The genes are TRBV28 and TRBJ1-1, with a tentative D call TRBD1 (5 bases). Trimming shortened V by 4 bases and J by 1 base, and 10 bases separated the two germline ends. Looked up from germline, CDR1 is MDHEN and CDR2 is SYDVKM. The CDR3 spans 14 residues.

This rearrangement joins TRBV5-1 to TRBJ2-2; D not certain. Germline CDR1 reads SGHRS; CDR2 reads YFSETQ. CDR3 length: 12 amino acids. Trimming stripped 4 bases from V and 9 bases from J, with 10 bases between. CDR3 sequence reads: CASSEDDWELFF. The CDR3 DNA reads TGCGCCAGCAGCGAGGACGACTGGGAGCTGTTTTTT. The full variable domain, in which reference TRBV5-1 and TRBJ2-2 provide the parts outside the CDR3, is KAGVTQTPRYLIKTRGQQVTLSCSPISGHRSVSWYQQTPGQGLQFLFEYFSETQRNKGNFPGRFSGRQFSNSRSEMNVSTLELGDSALYLCASSEDDWELFFGEGSRLTVL.

The chain has TRBV10-3 and TRBJ2-5; D assignment may be TRBD1 or TRBD2 (5 bases each). Germline V gene sequence: CDR1 ENHRY, CDR2 SYGVKD. The CDR3 is 18 amino acids. V was trimmed by 0 bases and J by 0 bases, leaving 17 bases between them. The CDR3 DNA follows: TGTGCCATCAGTGAGTCGGGGGAAGCTTCTTCGTACCAAGAGACCCAGTACTTC. It specifies CAISESGEASSYQETQYF.

The table lists this clone with a few counts. As the CDR3 is not closed by the conserved phenylalanine or tryptophan, this likely results from a read error. The limits of the CDR3 on the DNA are not certain, so only TCRdb's listed CDR3 is given. CDR3 protein: CASSDSQGPR. This rearrangement joins TRBV6-4 to TRBJ1-2; the table's D call, TRBD1, was not checked against the DNA. Germline CDR1 and CDR2: MRHNA and SNTAGT. The CDR3 has 10 residues if both end residues are counted.

V and J are TRBV25-1 and TRBJ2-7; a possible D gene is TRBD2 (6 bases). V lost 6 bases and J lost 9, with 24 bases in between. The CDR3 is made up of 15 amino acids. From germline, CDR1 is MGHDK and CDR2 SYGVNS. CDR3 residues: CASSYHSGGPLGQYF. CDR3 DNA sequence: TGTGCCAGCAGCTACCACAGTGGAGGGCCGCTTGGGCAGTACTTC.

A single count supports this clone. J is TRBJ2-1 and V is TRBV19, with 14 bases aligning to TRBD2. Germline loops: CDR1 LNHDA, CDR2 SQIVND (reference sequence). The CDR3 spans 19 residues. Losses at the gene ends were 5 bases for V and 4 bases for J; bases not matched to a gene: 13. The CDR3 here is CASSVLPGLAGEFYNEQFF. CDR3 in DNA: TGTGCCAGTAGTGTCCTTCCGGGACTAGCGGGAGAGTTTTACAATGAGCAGTTCTTC.

The V and J genes are TRBV27 and TRBJ2-7; 9 bases align to TRBD2. This CDR3 has 14 amino acids. From germline, CDR1 is MNHEY and CDR2 SMNVEV (reference sequence). The trim removed 3 bases at V and 4 bases at J, leaving 4 bases unmatched. CDR3 nucleotide sequence: TGTGCCAGCAGTTTCGGACTAGCGCAGTACGAGCAGTACTTC. It translates to CASSFGLAQYEQYF.

The chain carries TRBV30 and TRBJ2-1; 12 nucleotides align to TRBD2. The germline CDR1 and CDR2 sequences are GTSNPN and SVGIG (reference sequence). Trimming at V came to 5 bases and at J to 15 bases, leaving 14 bases not matched to a gene. The CDR3 has 14 residues. The CDR3 protein is CAWGTGLAGVVGFF. In DNA, the CDR3 is TGTGCCTGGGGTACGGGACTAGCGGGCGTGGTGGGGTTCTTC.

The genes are TRBV7-3 and TRBJ1-5; D gene ambiguous. There are 15 residues in the CDR3. Germline V CDR1 and CDR2: SGHTA, FQGTGA. V lost 2 bases to trimming and J lost 0 bases, with 8 bases between them. The CDR3 DNA reads TGTGCCAGCAGCTTAGCTTGGGATAGCAATCAGCCCCAGCATTTT. Translated, it gives CASSLAWDSNQPQHF.

The chain is built from TRBV4-1 and TRBJ1-1; D may be TRBD1 (5 bases). This CDR3 region has 17 residues. Germline lookup yields CDR1 MGHRA and CDR2 YSYEKL. Trimming took off 4 bases at V and 3 bases at J, with 21 bases between the two ends. DNA for the CDR3: TGCGCCAGCAGCCCCCGAGGGGAGGGCTGGGTATACACTGAAGCTTTCTTT. It specifies CASSPRGEGWVYTEAFF.

V usage is TRBV28 and J usage is TRBJ2-1; TRBD2 aligns across 10 bases. There are 16 residues in the CDR3. CDR1 is MDHEN, CDR2 SYDVKM, per germline. J was trimmed by 7 bases and V by 6 bases; bases with no gene match: 12. The CDR3 nucleotides read TGTGCCAGCAGCCCCCCGGAGAGCGGGAGGGATAATGAGCAGTTCTTC. Translated: CASSPPESGRDNEQFF.

In its sample, this clone was seen once. This chain connects TRBV5-1 to TRBJ2-3; D is unclear. The CDR3 spans 15 residues. The V gene's germline CDR1 is SGHRS and CDR2 YFSETQ. V lost 0 bases and J lost 2, with 10 bases in between. The CDR3 coding sequence is TGCGCCAGCAGCTTGGTGGTTGGGGTCACAGATACGCAGTATTTT. This translates into CASSLVVGVTDTQYF.

V and J are TRBV25-1 and TRBJ2-4, with D hard to call. CDR1 is MGHDK and CDR2 is SYGVNS in the germline V gene. This CDR3 is built from 16 residues. Trimming took 6 bases from V and 0 from J, leaving 15 bases between them. The CDR3 region is CASRRNWVRAKNIQYF. DNA of the CDR3: TGTGCCAGCAGAAGAAACTGGGTGAGAGCCAAAAACATTCAGTACTTC.

The count of this clone is one. The chain carries TRBV30 and TRBJ1-3; D perhaps matches TRBD1 (5 bases). Germline V gene lookup returns CDR1 GTSNPN and CDR2 SVGIG (reference sequence). Trimming left V 0 bases short and J 2 bases short, with 11 bases between. This CDR3 has 15 residues. In DNA, the CDR3 is TGTGCCTGGAGTGTAGGGAGGGGACCTGGAAACACCATATATTTT. Its protein product is CAWSVGRGPGNTIYF.

The chain employs TRBV9 and TRBJ2-5; TRBD1 aligns across 8 bases. The CDR3 is 15 residues long. V trimming: 3 bases; J trimming: 5 bases; junction bases outside the gene matches: 9. Germline V gene data show CDR1 as SGDLS and CDR2 as YYNGEE. The CDR3 DNA follows: TGTGCCAGCAGCGCCATGCAGGGGGCTTTGGAGACCCAGTACTTC. This gives the protein CASSAMQGALETQYF.

V gene TRBV9 combines with J gene TRBJ2-2; possible D gene TRBD1, 6 bases. Germline CDR1 and CDR2: SGDLS and YYNGEE. V was clipped by 0 bases and J by 6 bases, with 12 bases between them. This CDR3 region has 15 residues. CDR3 sequence: CASSVAPEGAGELFF. The DNA for the CDR3 is TGTGCCAGCAGCGTAGCGCCAGAGGGGGCCGGGGAGCTGTTTTTT.